A selection of T cell receptor beta chains follows, all from one sample in a study of T-cell memory formation after mild COVID-19. TCRdb ran MiXCR on the 5' RACE reads and lists one entry per CDR3 protein. The sample carries roughly 400,000 distinct CDR3 sequences, roughly 24% recorded once. The sample consisted of PBMCs or a T cell subset sorted from them (not recorded which). All receptors derive from an adult woman who had mild COVID-19 (a few samples of this study predate the infection). Cell type and time point are not known. CDR3s include the opening cysteine and the closing phenylalanine or tryptophan. Each record gives: V gene, clone size, D gene, J gene, CDR3 protein, CDR3 DNA. A D gene is named only where the DNA matches it firmly. The size field is filled for only some rows; it gives once, few, many or a size class.

>TRBV4-1|-|TRBD2|TRBJ2-1
CASSPEGTGGSEQFF
TGCGCCAGCAGCCCTGAAGGGACGGGGGGAAGTGAGCAGTTCTTC
>TRBV7-9|few|-|TRBJ2-5
CASSPQGWETQYF
TGTGCCAGCAGCCCGCAGGGGTGGGAGACCCAGTACTTC
>TRBV5-6|few|-|TRBJ2-2
CASRLKGAGELFF
TGTGCCAGCAGACTTAAGGGGGCCGGGGAGCTGTTTTTT
>TRBV7-2|-|TRBD1|TRBJ1-1
CASSSGDRVGTEAFF
TGTGCCAGCAGCTCCGGGGACAGGGTAGGAACTGAAGCTTTCTTT
>TRBV4-1|few|-|TRBJ2-2
CASSHADSNTGELFF
TGCGCCAGCAGCCACGCGGACTCGAACACCGGGGAGCTGTTTTTT
>TRBV9|-|TRBD2|TRBJ2-3
CASSPGLAAGDTQYF
TGTGCCAGCAGCCCGGGACTAGCGGCTGGGGATACGCAGTATTTT
>TRBV6-5|-|-|TRBJ1-2
CASSHGQLYGYTF
TGTGCCAGCAGTCACGGACAGTTGTATGGCTACACCTTC
>TRBV6-5|few|-|TRBJ2-1
CASSLGGLLNEQFF
TGTGCCAGCAGTTTGGGAGGTCTACTCAATGAGCAGTTCTTC
>TRBV12-3/TRBV12-4|-|-|TRBJ1-2
CASSLPLGVSNYGYTF
TGTGCCAGCAGTTTACCCCTTGGTGTGAGTAACTATGGCTACACCTTC
>TRBV15|few|-|TRBJ2-5
CATSRVLTETQYF
TGTGCCACCAGCAGAGTTTTGACAGAGACCCAGTACTTC
>TRBV11-2|-|-|TRBJ2-7
CASSLDLLGGPYEQYF
TGTGCCAGCAGCTTAGATTTATTGGGTGGCCCCTACGAGCAGTACTTC
>TRBV20-1|-|-|TRBJ2-5
CSAHSRETQYF
TGCAGTGCCCATAGTAGAGAGACCCAGTACTTC
>TRBV20-1|-|-|TRBJ2-1
CSARGGDRDLFF
TGCAGTGCTAGAGGGGGGGACCGGGATCTGTTCTTC
>TRBV2|few|-|TRBJ2-5
CASSEGSSVGETQYF
TGTGCCAGCAGTGAAGGAAGCTCGGTGGGAGAGACCCAGTACTTC
>TRBV27|-|-|TRBJ1-6
CASSPLGGLPDSPLHF
TGTGCCAGCAGTCCCCTTGGGGGGCTCCCTGATTCACCCCTCCACTTT
>TRBV20-1|few|-|TRBJ2-1
CSAKWGDSYNEQFF
TGCAGTGCTAAGTGGGGGGACTCCTACAATGAGCAGTTCTTC
>TRBV3-1|-|-|TRBJ2-3
CASSYGLRQDTQYF
TGTGCCAGCAGCTACGGACTTCGTCAAGATACGCAGTATTTT
>TRBV6-2/TRBV6-3|-|-|TRBJ2-7
CASSYSTEQYF
TGTGCCAGCAGTTACTCGACCGAGCAGTACTTC
>TRBV25-1|-|-|TRBJ1-1
CASMRKVGGPSTEAFF
TGTGCCAGCATGAGGAAAGTCGGGGGGCCTAGCACTGAAGCTTTCTTT
>TRBV7-6|few|-|TRBJ1-1
CASSLTGGINTEAFF
TGTGCCAGCAGCTTAACGGGAGGGATCAACACTGAAGCTTTCTTT
>TRBV11-2|-|-|TRBJ1-2
CASSLDAGIDGYTF
TGTGCCAGCAGCTTAGATGCGGGGATAGATGGCTACACCTTC
>TRBV5-1|-|-|TRBJ1-2
CASSLEGSRAYGYTF
TGCGCCAGCAGCTTGGAAGGGAGCCGGGCCTATGGCTACACCTTC
>TRBV7-2|many|-|TRBJ1-4
CASSLGGHANEKLFF
TGTGCCAGCAGCTTAGGGGGACATGCGAATGAAAAACTGTTTTTT
>TRBV24-1|-|TRBD1|TRBJ1-5
CATSDSAGGGNQPQHF
TGTGCCACCAGTGATTCCGCAGGGGGTGGCAATCAGCCCCAGCATTTT
>TRBV4-2|few|TRBD2|TRBJ2-3
CASSQDSVFGGSGNTQYF
TGTGCCAGCAGCCAAGACTCCGTCTTTGGCGGGAGTGGAAATACGCAGTATTTT
>TRBV27|-|TRBD1|TRBJ2-1
CASTETGGRSYNEQFF
TGTGCCAGCACCGAAACAGGGGGCAGATCCTACAATGAGCAGTTCTTC
>TRBV30|few|-|TRBJ2-7
CAGERGGTGFFRGSYEQYF
TGTGCCGGGGAACGGGGGGGGACAGGCTTTTTCCGCGGGAGTTACGAGCAGTACTTC
>TRBV7-2|few|TRBD2|TRBJ2-3
CASGLAGVSTDTQYF
TGTGCCAGCGGATTAGCGGGAGTGAGCACAGATACGCAGTATTTT
>TRBV13|-|-|TRBJ2-5
CASSLGPPGFRKETQYF
TGTGCCAGCAGCTTAGGCCCCCCTGGCTTTCGGAAGGAGACCCAGTACTTC
>TRBV15|few|-|TRBJ2-5
CATSWRRDLRETQYF
TGTGCCACCAGCTGGCGACGGGACTTACGGGAGACCCAGTACTTC
>TRBV5-1|-|TRBD2|TRBJ2-5
CASSLSTSGRETQYF
TGCGCCAGCAGCTTGTCTACTAGCGGGCGAGAGACCCAGTACTTC
>TRBV20-1|-|-|TRBJ2-5
CSARMGGAETQYF
TGCAGTGCTAGAATGGGGGGCGCGGAGACCCAGTACTTC
>TRBV30|few|-|TRBJ2-5
CAWSVIGRLETQYF
TGTGCCTGGAGTGTCATCGGCAGACTGGAGACCCAGTACTTC
>TRBV11-3|few|TRBD1|TRBJ2-7
CASSFASGTGEYEQYF
TGTGCCAGCAGCTTCGCTTCCGGGACAGGCGAATACGAGCAGTACTTC
>TRBV9|once|-|TRBJ2-1
CASTGGGSAFNEQFF
TGTGCCAGCACAGGGGGCGGGAGTGCGTTCAATGAGCAGTTCTTC
>TRBV7-6|-|-|TRBJ1-4
CASSSGPLKNNEKLFF
TGTGCCAGCAGCTCGGGACCGCTAAAAAATAATGAAAAACTGTTTTTT
>TRBV4-1|few|TRBD1|TRBJ1-5
CASSQRIGTDQNQPQHF
TGCGCCAGCAGCCAACGGATTGGGACAGATCAGAATCAGCCCCAGCATTTT
>TRBV12-3/TRBV12-4|many|-|TRBJ2-5
CASSLSFHSQETQYF
TGTGCCAGCAGTTTATCCTTCCACTCTCAAGAGACCCAGTACTTC
>TRBV7-2|few|-|TRBJ1-2
CASSLAGAKNGYTF
TGTGCCAGCAGCTTAGCGGGGGCAAAGAATGGCTACACCTTC
>TRBV5-1|few|-|TRBJ2-2
CASSLVQTGELFF
TGCGCCAGCAGCTTGGTACAGACCGGGGAGCTGTTTTTT
>TRBV12-3/TRBV12-4|-|TRBD1|TRBJ1-1
CASSPDQGALNTEAFF
TGTGCCAGCAGTCCCGATCAGGGGGCCTTGAACACTGAAGCTTTCTTT
>TRBV20-1|few|-|TRBJ1-1
CSAPRTDNTEAFF
TGCAGTGCTCCCAGAACTGATAACACTGAAGCTTTCTTT
>TRBV18|few|-|TRBJ1-5
CASSPTPDSNQPQHF
TGTGCCAGCTCACCTACCCCAGATAGCAATCAGCCCCAGCATTTT
>TRBV7-7|-|-|TRBJ2-7
CASSLGPEPTYEQYF
TGTGCCAGCAGCTTAGGTCCGGAGCCCACCTACGAGCAGTACTTC
>TRBV3-1|-|-|TRBJ1-5
CASSQDIAAPQHF
TGTGCCAGCAGCCAAGATATAGCAGCACCCCAGCATTTT
>TRBV5-1|-|-|TRBJ1-2
CASSLGQGPGGYTF
TGCGCCAGCAGCTTGGGGCAGGGGCCGGGTGGCTACACCTTC
>TRBV7-3|-|-|TRBJ1-2
CASSLTIGAGGYTF
TGTGCCAGCAGCTTAACGATTGGGGCGGGTGGCTACACCTTC
>TRBV5-1|few|-|TRBJ2-1
CASSFGGLPGNEQFF
TGCGCCAGCAGCTTTGGCGGGCTGCCGGGCAATGAGCAGTTCTTC
>TRBV9|-|-|TRBJ1-1
CASSDGPGLEAFF
TGTGCCAGCAGCGATGGACCGGGTTTGGAAGCTTTCTTT
>TRBV2|-|-|TRBJ1-5
CASSAAWGGQPQHF
TGTGCCAGCAGTGCTGCTTGGGGCGGCCAGCCCCAGCATTTT
>TRBV4-2|-|TRBD2|TRBJ2-1
CASSQGGDVDEQFF
TGTGCCAGCAGCCAGGGGGGGGACGTGGATGAGCAGTTCTTC
>TRBV7-9|-|-|TRBJ2-7
CASRQDGEQYF
TGTGCCAGCAGGCAGGATGGGGAGCAGTACTTC
>TRBV7-7|many|-|TRBJ2-1
CASSPRRGLKDNEQFF
TGTGCCAGCAGCCCCCGCCGAGGGCTAAAAGATAATGAGCAGTTCTTC
>TRBV4-3|-|-|TRBJ2-5
CASSQGVQGWSGETQYF
TGCGCCAGCAGCCAAGGCGTTCAGGGGTGGTCTGGCGAGACCCAGTACTTC
>TRBV11-3|-|-|TRBJ2-7
CASSRTVGYEQYF
TGTGCCAGCAGCCGGACAGTCGGCTACGAGCAGTACTTC
>TRBV6-5|few|TRBD2|TRBJ2-3
CASWLRRGELDTQYF
TGTGCCAGCTGGCTGAGGCGGGGGGAACTAGATACGCAGTATTTT
>TRBV7-8|-|-|TRBJ1-5
CASSLAAGVNQPQHF
TGTGCCAGCAGCTTAGCAGCGGGGGTCAATCAGCCCCAGCATTTT
>TRBV5-1|few|-|TRBJ1-6
CASSLDRSGNSPLHF
TGCGCCAGCAGCTTGGACAGGTCAGGGAATTCACCCCTCCACTTT
>TRBV20-1|-|-|TRBJ2-3
CSARDFGVELPTQYF
TGCAGTGCTAGAGATTTTGGTGTCGAGTTACCAACGCAGTATTTT